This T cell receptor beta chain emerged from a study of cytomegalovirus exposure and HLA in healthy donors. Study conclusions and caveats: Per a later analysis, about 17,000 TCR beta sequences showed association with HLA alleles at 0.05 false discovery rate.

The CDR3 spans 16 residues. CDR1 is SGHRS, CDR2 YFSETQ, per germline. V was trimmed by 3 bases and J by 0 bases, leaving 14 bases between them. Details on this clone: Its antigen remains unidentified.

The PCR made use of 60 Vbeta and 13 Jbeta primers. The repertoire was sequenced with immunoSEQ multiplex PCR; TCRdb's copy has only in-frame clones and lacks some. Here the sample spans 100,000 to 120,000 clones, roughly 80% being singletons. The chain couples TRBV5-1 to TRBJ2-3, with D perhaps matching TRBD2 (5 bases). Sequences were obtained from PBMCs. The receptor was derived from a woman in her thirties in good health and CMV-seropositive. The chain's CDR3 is CASSSGLFPSTDTQYF. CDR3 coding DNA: TGCGCCAGCAGCTCTGGACTTTTCCCTAGCACAGATACGCAGTATTTT.